A single sample is the source of the 11 T cell receptor beta chains below, sequenced in a study of CD8 T cells in Susac syndrome. An amount of RNA that ranged from roughly 0.45 to 1 ug was reverse transcribed with random hexamers. TCRdb passed the immunoSEQ multiplex PCR reads through MiXCR, listing each CDR3 protein once. Of around 150,000 distinct CDR3 sequences listed, around 95% were seen once; the top ten hold 0.065% to 0.095%. The sample taken for sequencing was CD4+ T cells from PBMCs. These receptors were obtained from a human donor with Susac syndrome.

The chain combines TRBV20-1 with TRBJ1-2; D possibly corresponds to TRBD1 (5 bases). Per germline, CDR1 DFQATT and CDR2 SNEGSKA (reference sequence). CDR3 length: 11 amino acids. Trimming left V 8 bases short and J 4 bases short, with 11 bases between. Here the CDR3 DNA reads TGCAGTCCGGGGGAGGCCTATGGCTACACCTTC. This gives the protein CSPGEAYGYTF.

The genes are TRBV6-5 and TRBJ2-7; D may correspond to TRBD1 or TRBD2 (5 bases each). The CDR3 spans 15 residues. V was shortened by 6 bases and J by 4 bases, with 19 bases between the two germline ends. Germline CDR1 is MNHEY and CDR2 is SVGAGI. CDR3 bases: TGTGCCAGCAGCAACCAACGGGGACCTCCTTACGAGCAGTACTTC. It specifies CASSNQRGPPYEQYF.

V and J are TRBV12-3 or TRBV12-4 and TRBJ2-7; 14 bases map to TRBD2. The CDR3 contains 16 residues. V lost 6 bases, J lost 7 bases, and 11 bases stayed unmatched. CDR3 protein: CASRLGTSGRVGEQYF. In DNA form, the CDR3 reads TGTGCCAGCAGACTTGGGACTAGCGGGAGAGTAGGGGAGCAGTACTTC.

This chain joins TRBV9 and TRBJ1-5; TRBD1 agrees at 8 bases. The CDR3 contains 16 residues. V was clipped by 2 bases and J by 1 base; unmatched bases: 5. Germline V gives CDR1 SGDLS, CDR2 YYNGEE. CDR3 nucleotides: TGTGCCAGCAGCGTGGGCCAGGGGGCGAGCAATCAGCCCCAGCATTTT. Translated, it gives CASSVGQGASNQPQHF.

The chain has TRBV5-1 and TRBJ2-5; D may be TRBD1 (6 bases). Per the germline V gene, CDR1 is SGHRS and CDR2 is YFSETQ. V was clipped by 5 bases and J by 2 bases, with 16 bases between them. The CDR3 runs 15 residues. Here the CDR3 reads CASSSTGSRQETQYF. The CDR3 DNA sequence: TGCGCCAGCAGTTCCACAGGGTCGCGGCAAGAGACCCAGTACTTC. Drawing the rest from reference TRBV5-1 and TRBJ2-5, the complete variable domain is KAGVTQTPRYLIKTRGQQVTLSCSPISGHRSVSWYQQTPGQGLQFLFEYFSETQRNKGNFPGRFSGRQFSNSRSEMNVSTLELGDSALYLCASSSTGSRQETQYFGPGTRLLVL.

The gene calls are TRBV20-1 and TRBJ1-1; D gene ambiguous. Per the germline V gene, CDR1 is DFQATT and CDR2 is SNEGSKA (reference sequence). CDR3 size: 14 residues. V was shortened by 0 bases and J by 6 bases, with 14 bases between the two germline ends. CDR3 protein: CSARERPLKAEAFF. The CDR3 DNA reads TGCAGTGCTAGAGAGCGGCCATTGAAGGCTGAAGCTTTCTTT.

The chain combines TRBV18 with TRBJ2-7, with TRBD2 matching 7 bases. Germline loops: CDR1 KGHSH, CDR2 LQKENI. The CDR3 is 14 residues long. The V segment lost 10 bases and the J segment 2 bases; nucleotides outside the gene matches: 11. The CDR3 DNA sequence: TGTGCCACTTCTCCGGCGGGGGTTCCCTACGAGCAGTACTTC. As protein: CATSPAGVPYEQYF. Full variable domain (outside the CDR3, taken from reference TRBV18 and TRBJ2-7): NAGVMQNPRHLVRRRGQEARLRCSPMKGHSHVYWYRQLPEEGLKFMVYLQKENIIDESGMPKERFSAEFPKEGPSILRIQQVVRGDSAAYFCATSPAGVPYEQYFGPGTRLTVT.

The V gene is TRBV7-9, the J gene TRBJ2-1; TRBD1 matches at 8 bases. The CDR3 contains 14 residues. The V and J ends lost 6 bases and 7 bases, in that order; junction bases with no gene match: 8. The germline CDR1 and CDR2 sequences are SEHNR and FQNEAQ (reference sequence). CDR3 DNA sequence: TGTGCCAGCAGAACCGACAGGGGTAGGAATGAGCAGTTCTTC. Its translation: CASRTDRGRNEQFF.

CDR3 loop: CATSDLTSGRKQYF. CDR3 in DNA: TGTGCCACCAGTGACCTGACTAGCGGGAGGAAGCAGTACTTC. J is TRBJ2-7 and V is TRBV24-1, with 13 bases fitting TRBD2. CDR3 length: 14 residues. CDR1 and CDR2 from the germline V gene are KGHDR and SFDVKD. J was trimmed by 8 bases and V by 4 bases; bases with no gene match: 4.

The chain uses TRBV4-1 and TRBJ2-1; D is perhaps TRBD1 (5 bases). Germline lookup yields CDR1 MGHRA and CDR2 YSYEKL. With 1 base removed from V and 7 bases from J, the gap between germline ends came to 14 bases. This CDR3 contains 15 residues. The CDR3 sequence is CASSQVSSDKNEQFF. The DNA of the CDR3 is TGCGCCAGCAGCCAAGTGAGTTCGGACAAGAATGAGCAGTTCTTC.

The V call is TRBV28, the J call TRBJ2-3; no clear D gene. Germline V gene lookup returns CDR1 MDHEN and CDR2 SYDVKM. This CDR3 is built from 13 residues. Between the trimmed V and J ends, which lost 6 bases and 9 bases, there was a span of 16 bases. CDR3 protein: CASRTPQPHTQYF. DNA for the CDR3: TGTGCCAGCAGAACCCCTCAACCCCACACGCAGTATTTT. The variable domain in full, with the rest retrieved from reference TRBV28 and TRBJ2-3, is DVKVTQSSRYLVKRTGEKVFLECVQDMDHENMFWYRQDPGLGLRLIYFSYDVKMKEKGDIPEGYSVSREKKERFSLILESASTNQTSMYLCASRTPQPHTQYFGPGTRLTVL.